Below are 12 T cell receptor beta chains sequenced from a single sample in a study of blood T cell repertoires in COVID-19. Sequencing was performed with immunoSEQ multiplex PCR; in TCRdb, only in-frame clones are kept and a portion is missing. The data contain about 120,000 clones, 70% to 90% of them singletons. The specimen was peripheral blood. The origin of the receptors is a woman aged 80 or over with acute or convalescent COVID-19.

This sequence joins TRBV6-6 and TRBJ1-1; 7 nucleotides match TRBD1. Germline CDR1 reads MNHNY; CDR2 reads SVGAGI (reference sequence). The trim removed 0 bases at V and 0 bases at J, leaving 1 base unmatched. The CDR3 is 15 residues long. The CDR3 DNA reads TGTGCCAGCAGTTACTCGACAGGGATGAACACTGAAGCTTTCTTT. Translated, it gives CASSYSTGMNTEAFF.

J is TRBJ2-1 and V is TRBV6-2 or TRBV6-3; TRBD2 aligns across 8 bases. V shed 0 bases and J 2 bases; nucleotides not matched to a gene: 12. The V gene's germline CDR1 is MNHEY and CDR2 SVGEGT. The CDR3 covers 19 residues. CDR3 amino acids: CASSYSDSPAGDPYNEQFF. The CDR3 nucleotides are TGTGCCAGCAGTTACTCGGACAGCCCAGCGGGGGATCCCTACAATGAGCAGTTCTTC.

The J gene is TRBJ2-2, the V gene TRBV14, with 14 bases fitting TRBD2. The CDR3 length is 16 residues. Germline V CDR1 and CDR2: SGHDN, FVKESK. J was trimmed by 8 bases and V by 3 bases; bases with no gene match: 5. CDR3 region: CASSQLGLAGVGELFF. The CDR3 DNA sequence: TGTGCCAGCAGCCAGCTGGGACTAGCGGGAGTTGGGGAGCTGTTTTTT.

J is TRBJ2-3 and V is TRBV2, with D maybe TRBD1 (5 bases). The V and J ends lost 3 bases and 1 base respectively, with 8 bases between them. Germline V gene sequence: CDR1 SNHLY, CDR2 FYNNEI. This CDR3 is 14 amino acids long. The CDR3 region is CASSEGRGTDTQYF. Here the CDR3 DNA reads TGTGCCAGCAGTGAGGGCAGGGGCACAGATACGCAGTATTTT.

This CDR3 reads CASSQDRRVPTEAFF. The CDR3, as DNA: TGTGCCAGCAGCCAAGATCGACGGGTACCCACTGAAGCTTTCTTT. V is TRBV3-1 (or the pseudogene TRBV3-2) and J is TRBJ1-1; D gene unclear. This CDR3 spans 15 amino acids. The V gene lost 0 bases and the J gene lost 4 bases, with 12 bases spanning the gap. Germline lookup yields CDR1 LGHDT and CDR2 YNNKEL (reference sequence).

The chain employs TRBV2 and TRBJ2-3; 12 bases align to TRBD2. This CDR3 region has 19 residues. The V segment lost 8 bases and the J segment 3 bases; nucleotides outside the gene matches: 18. Germline CDR1 and CDR2: SNHLY and FYNNEI. CDR3 nucleotides: TGTGCCAGCGGGAGGAGACTAGCGGGAGAGGGGAGAGTAACAGATACGCAGTATTTT. Encoded protein: CASGRRLAGEGRVTDTQYF. Full variable domain (missing parts from reference TRBV2 and TRBJ2-3): EPEVTQTPSHQVTQMGQEVILRCVPISNHLYFYWYRQILGQKVEFLVSFYNNEISEKSEIFDDQFSVERPDGSNFTLKIRSTKLEDSAMYFCASGRRLAGEGRVTDTQYFGPGTRLTVL.

Details on this clone: At the DNA level, this CDR3 is encoded by other sequences in the same sample as well. V usage is TRBV25-1 and J usage is TRBJ2-1, with TRBD1 matching 8 bases. Germline CDR1 MGHDK, CDR2 SYGVNS. The CDR3 is 13 residues long. Losses at the gene ends were 4 bases for V and 5 bases for J; bases not matched to a gene: 1. This CDR3 is CASSGTGNNEQFF. The CDR3 region has the DNA TGTGCCAGCAGTGGGACAGGGAACAATGAGCAGTTCTTC. Full variable domain (remainder filled in from reference TRBV25-1 and TRBJ2-1): EADIYQTPRYLVIGTGKKITLECSQTMGHDKMYWYQQDPGMELHLIHYSYGVNSTEKGDLSSESTVSRIRTEHFPLTLESARPSHTSQYLCASSGTGNNEQFFGPGTRLTVL.

V usage is TRBV18 and J usage is TRBJ2-3, with 9 bases matching TRBD2. V trimming: 4 bases; J trimming: 6 bases; junction bases outside the gene matches: 8. The length of the CDR3 is 15 residues. The germline V gene encodes CDR1 KGHSH and CDR2 LQKENI. In DNA form, the CDR3 reads TGTGCCAGCTCACTCAGCCTAGCGGGACCGGATACGCAGTATTTT. Protein: CASSLSLAGPDTQYF.

The chain recombines TRBV19 with TRBJ1-5, with D unresolved. The V end was cut by 3 bases, the J end by 3 bases, with 9 bases between. CDR3 length: 14 residues. Germline V CDR1 and CDR2: LNHDA, SQIVND (reference sequence). The CDR3 sequence is CASSMGRANQPQHF. Written as DNA, the CDR3 is TGTGCCAGTAGTATGGGCAGAGCCAATCAGCCCCAGCATTTT.

The gene calls are TRBV25-1 and TRBJ2-3, with 8 nucleotides matching TRBD1. The germline V gene encodes CDR1 MGHDK and CDR2 SYGVNS. The length of the CDR3 is 16 residues. With V trimmed by 3 bases and J by 4 bases, 9 bases remained unmatched. Here the CDR3 DNA reads TGTGCCAGCAGTGAGGGTACAGGGGGTTCTCCAGATACGCAGTATTTT. The encoded protein is CASSEGTGGSPDTQYF. Together with reference TRBV25-1 and TRBJ2-3, the CDR3 gives the full variable domain: EADIYQTPRYLVIGTGKKITLECSQTMGHDKMYWYQQDPGMELHLIHYSYGVNSTEKGDLSSESTVSRIRTEHFPLTLESARPSHTSQYLCASSEGTGGSPDTQYFGPGTRLTVL.

The V call is TRBV3-1 (or the pseudogene TRBV3-2), the J call TRBJ1-2; D gene uncertain. The V end was cut by 1 base, the J end by 4 bases, with 7 bases between. The CDR3 consists of 13 residues. Germline-derived CDR1 and CDR2 are LGHDT and YNNKEL (reference sequence). In nucleotides, the CDR3 is TGTGCCAGCAGCCAAGTGCGGTTCTATGGCTACACCTTC. Amino acid sequence: CASSQVRFYGYTF.

This sequence joins TRBV24-1 and TRBJ1-2; 7 nucleotides line up with TRBD1. The CDR3 extends over 15 amino acids. Per the germline V gene, CDR1 is KGHDR and CDR2 is SFDVKD. Germline trimming cut 1 base from V and 3 bases from J; bases unmatched to any gene: 4. As DNA, the CDR3 is TGTGCCACCAGTGATTTTCCCAGGGGGGACTATGGCTACACCTTC. Amino acid sequence: CATSDFPRGDYGYTF.